This T cell receptor (beta chain) was sequenced during a study of T cells in Graves' hyperthyroidism and ophthalmopathy. Ophthalmopathy cases met thresholds of Clinical Activity Score at least 3, NOSPECS grade at least 4 and duration under 3 months. This clonotype was found many times. This CDR3 region has 15 residues. The junction had 9 bases not matched to a gene; V was cut back by 4 bases and J by 5 bases. Germline V lookup: CDR1 LNHDA, CDR2 SQIVND (reference sequence). Regions amplified from RNA transcripts were the TCR beta CDR3 regions. An initial round of RT-PCR targeting the TCR CDR3 relied on the HTBI primer set. Via MiXCR, TCRdb re-called the multiplex PCR reads, giving one row per CDR3 protein. The data hold hundreds of thousands of distinct CDR3 sequences, with roughly 14% observed a single time.

The TCR sequence derives from a man younger than 30 with Graves' ophthalmopathy. The specimen sequenced was blood. The rearrangement uses TRBV19 and TRBJ1-1; TRBD1 matches 8 bases. CDR3 sequence (DNA): TGTGCCAGTAGTACCTCAGACAGGGGTCGGACTGAAGCTTTCTTT. It specifies CASSTSDRGRTEAFF.